The rows below give T cell receptor beta chains drawn from one sample of a study of shared clonotypes between healthy human individuals. The protocol was immunoSEQ multiplex PCR, while the TCRdb copy is restricted to in-frame clones and leaves out a portion. The repertoire holds 2 million or so clones, with roughly 95% as singletons. The sample taken for sequencing was naive CD8+ T cells sorted from blood. These receptors all come from a man aged 18 to 30 in good health. Each CDR3 is given with its conserved first and last residue. The order of the fields is D gene, clone size, J gene, V gene, CDR3 protein, CDR3 DNA. The D gene is left open where the match is weak. Rows may omit the clone size; those that give it use once, few, many or a size class.

D gene: .; clone size: .; J gene: TRBJ2-5; V gene: TRBV4-1; CDR3 protein: CASSQVEYQETQYF; CDR3 DNA: TGCGCCAGCAGCCAAGTGGAGTACCAAGAGACCCAGTACTTC
D gene: TRBD2; clone size: .; J gene: TRBJ2-1; V gene: TRBV7-9; CDR3 protein: CASSLARGLAGAFEQFF; CDR3 DNA: TGTGCCAGCAGCTTAGCGCGGGGACTAGCGGGAGCTTTTGAGCAGTTCTTC
D gene: .; clone size: .; J gene: TRBJ2-7; V gene: TRBV7-2; CDR3 protein: CASSLVRAEGYEQYF; CDR3 DNA: TGTGCCAGCAGCTTAGTCAGGGCGGAGGGCTACGAGCAGTACTTC
D gene: .; clone size: once; J gene: TRBJ2-7; V gene: TRBV4-3; CDR3 protein: CASSQDRGDFSYEQYF; CDR3 DNA: TGCGCCAGCAGCCAAGATCGTGGGGACTTCTCCTACGAGCAGTACTTC
D gene: TRBD2; clone size: .; J gene: TRBJ2-5; V gene: TRBV28; CDR3 protein: CASSHRGGKETQYF; CDR3 DNA: TGTGCCAGCAGTCACCGGGGGGGAAAAGAGACCCAGTACTTC
D gene: .; clone size: .; J gene: TRBJ2-7; V gene: TRBV25-1; CDR3 protein: CASSEWADYEQYF; CDR3 DNA: TGTGCCAGCAGTGAATGGGCCGACTACGAGCAGTACTTC
D gene: .; clone size: once; J gene: TRBJ2-2; V gene: TRBV10-3; CDR3 protein: CAIAPGGGVFSGELFF; CDR3 DNA: TGTGCCATCGCCCCTGGGGGCGGGGTTTTCTCCGGGGAGCTGTTTTTT
D gene: .; clone size: .; J gene: TRBJ2-7; V gene: TRBV5-6; CDR3 protein: CASSGGFGVHEQYF; CDR3 DNA: TGTGCCAGCAGCGGTGGGTTCGGGGTCCACGAGCAGTACTTC
D gene: TRBD1; clone size: .; J gene: TRBJ2-1; V gene: TRBV11-2; CDR3 protein: CASSIQGGEQFF; CDR3 DNA: TGTGCCAGCAGCATACAGGGGGGTGAGCAGTTCTTC
D gene: TRBD1; clone size: .; J gene: TRBJ2-7; V gene: TRBV7-6; CDR3 protein: CASSLVTGAYEQYF; CDR3 DNA: TGTGCCAGCAGCTTAGTGACAGGGGCCTACGAGCAGTACTTC
D gene: .; clone size: .; J gene: TRBJ1-2; V gene: TRBV5-5; CDR3 protein: CASSLSRDIAYGYTF; CDR3 DNA: TGTGCCAGCAGCCTTAGCCGGGACATCGCGTATGGCTACACCTTC
D gene: .; clone size: .; J gene: TRBJ2-7; V gene: TRBV27; CDR3 protein: CASSSPGTAAYEQYF; CDR3 DNA: TGTGCCAGCAGTTCCCCCGGGACGGCTGCCTACGAGCAGTACTTC
D gene: TRBD1; clone size: .; J gene: TRBJ2-7; V gene: TRBV5-1; CDR3 protein: CASSGTALYEQYF; CDR3 DNA: TGCGCCAGCAGTGGGACAGCACTCTACGAGCAGTACTTC
D gene: .; clone size: .; J gene: TRBJ2-7; V gene: TRBV4-2; CDR3 protein: CASSQLASYEQYF; CDR3 DNA: TGTGCCAGCAGCCAGCTAGCCAGCTACGAGCAGTACTTC
D gene: TRBD1; clone size: .; J gene: TRBJ2-7; V gene: TRBV7-9; CDR3 protein: CASSLPGQGVREQYF; CDR3 DNA: TGTGCCAGCAGCTTACCAGGACAGGGGGTGCGGGAGCAGTACTTC
D gene: .; clone size: .; J gene: TRBJ1-6; V gene: TRBV21-1; CDR3 protein: CASSNPPSSYNSPLHF; CDR3 DNA: TGTGCCAGCAGCAACCCGCCTAGCTCCTATAATTCACCCCTCCACTTT
D gene: TRBD2; clone size: .; J gene: TRBJ2-7; V gene: TRBV6-5; CDR3 protein: CASSSGGYIGAYEQYF; CDR3 DNA: TGTGCCAGCAGTTCGGGGGGGTATATAGGTGCCTACGAGCAGTACTTC
D gene: TRBD1; clone size: .; J gene: TRBJ2-5; V gene: TRBV4-1; CDR3 protein: CASSQGQGAQETQYF; CDR3 DNA: TGCGCCAGCAGCCAAGGACAGGGTGCTCAAGAGACCCAGTACTTC
D gene: .; clone size: .; J gene: TRBJ1-2; V gene: TRBV28; CDR3 protein: CASSPSIVGGYTF; CDR3 DNA: TGTGCCAGCAGTCCCTCGATTGTGGGTGGCTACACCTTC
D gene: .; clone size: .; J gene: TRBJ1-1; V gene: TRBV19; CDR3 protein: CASTIGGTEAFF; CDR3 DNA: TGTGCCAGTACCATCGGAGGGACTGAAGCTTTCTTT
D gene: TRBD2; clone size: .; J gene: TRBJ2-3; V gene: TRBV5-6; CDR3 protein: CASSLGLAGYTDTQYF; CDR3 DNA: TGTGCCAGCAGCTTGGGACTAGCGGGGTACACAGATACGCAGTATTTT
D gene: TRBD2; clone size: .; J gene: TRBJ2-7; V gene: TRBV7-9; CDR3 protein: CASSLEGGLAGLEQYF; CDR3 DNA: TGTGCCAGCAGCTTAGAGGGGGGACTAGCGGGGTTAGAGCAGTACTTC
D gene: TRBD2; clone size: .; J gene: TRBJ2-5; V gene: TRBV27; CDR3 protein: CASRLRGGETQYF; CDR3 DNA: TGTGCCAGCAGGTTGCGGGGGGGAGAGACCCAGTACTTC
D gene: TRBD2; clone size: .; J gene: TRBJ2-1; V gene: TRBV7-6; CDR3 protein: CASAGAYNEQFF; CDR3 DNA: TGTGCCAGCGCGGGGGCCTACAATGAGCAGTTCTTC